These 14 T cell receptor beta chains were sequenced from one sample in a study of blood T cell repertoires in COVID-19. The table came from immunoSEQ multiplex PCR; TCRdb's copy has only in-frame clones and leaves some out. This sample has about 350,000 clones, with over 85% found just once. The specimen was peripheral blood. Receptors were obtained from a woman aged 60-75 years with COVID-19, enrolled during active disease.

The chain uses TRBV6-6 and TRBJ2-3; TRBD1 is a possible D gene (5 bases). Germline V CDR1 and CDR2: MNHNY, SVGAGI (reference sequence). V lost 5 bases and J lost 3, with 18 bases in between. The CDR3 extends over 16 amino acids. The CDR3 loop is CASSRRNIPGTDTQYF. In DNA form, the CDR3 reads TGTGCCAGCAGTCGAAGGAACATCCCAGGGACAGATACGCAGTATTTT.

Here the CDR3 DNA reads TGCGCCAGCAGGGCGATTAGCGGGGGGACCAGCTCCTACAATGAGCAGTTCTTC. Its protein product is CASRAISGGTSSYNEQFF. This chain uses TRBV10-1 with TRBJ2-1, with 10 bases that match TRBD2. Trimming removed 6 bases from V and 0 bases from J; junction bases left unmatched: 11. Germline CDR1 and CDR2: WNHNN and SYGVQD (reference sequence). CDR3 length equals 18 residues.

V is TRBV18 and J is TRBJ1-1; D call uncertain. V dropped 4 bases and J dropped 4 bases, with 16 bases sitting between them. Germline CDR1 reads KGHSH; CDR2 reads LQKENI. The CDR3 spans 15 residues. Here the CDR3 reads CASSQASSQVTEAFF. CDR3 DNA sequence: TGTGCCAGCTCACAAGCCTCTTCTCAGGTCACTGAAGCTTTCTTT.

The chain recombines TRBV10-2 with TRBJ2-7, with 10 bases aligning to TRBD1. This CDR3 is 15 amino acids long. The junction had 4 bases not matched to a gene; V was cut back by 2 bases and J by 3 bases. Germline assignment: CDR1 WSHSY and CDR2 SAAADI. The CDR3 loop is CASSETGQGHYEQYF. The CDR3 DNA reads as TGCGCCAGCAGTGAGACGGGACAGGGGCACTACGAGCAGTACTTC.

The V call is TRBV24-1, the J call TRBJ1-2; no reliable D call. The CDR3 length is 12 residues. The germline gives CDR1 KGHDR, CDR2 SFDVKD. The V end was cut by 0 bases, the J end by 8 bases, with 6 bases between. In nucleotides, the CDR3 is TGTGCCACCAGTGATTTGGGTGAGGGCTACACCTTC. It translates to CATSDLGEGYTF.

The chain recombines TRBV5-5 with TRBJ2-3; 15 bases are a match to TRBD2. The germline CDR1 and CDR2 sequences are SGHKS and YYEKEE (reference sequence). The V and J ends lost 1 base and 5 bases, in that order; junction bases with no gene match: 5. The CDR3 has 17 residues. As DNA, the CDR3 is TGTGCCAGCAGCTTGAACGGACTAGCGGGGGGGCGAGATACGCAGTATTTT. Protein: CASSLNGLAGGRDTQYF.

The rearrangement links TRBV4-1 to TRBJ1-4, with a tentative D call TRBD1 (6 bases). Germline CDR1 reads MGHRA; CDR2 reads YSYEKL. The V gene lost 6 bases and the J gene lost 4 bases, with 12 bases spanning the gap. The length of the CDR3 is 14 residues. CDR3 region: CASRRTELNEKLFF. Here the CDR3 DNA reads TGCGCCAGCAGGCGGACAGAACTTAATGAAAAACTGTTTTTT.

The gene calls are TRBV30 and TRBJ1-1; D remains ambiguous. V was trimmed by 3 bases and J by 0 bases, leaving 5 bases between them. The V gene's germline CDR1 is GTSNPN and CDR2 SVGIG (reference sequence). The CDR3 runs 12 residues. The CDR3 region has the DNA TGTGCCTGGAGCCAGGTGAACACTGAAGCTTTCTTT. Translating it yields CAWSQVNTEAFF.

V and J are TRBV7-9 and TRBJ1-4, with a tentative D call TRBD1 (5 bases). Germline V gives CDR1 SEHNR, CDR2 FQNEAQ (reference sequence). The CDR3 covers 13 residues. Trimming stripped 0 bases from V and 8 bases from J, with 7 bases between. This chain's CDR3 is CASSLAGAEKLFF. CDR3 coding DNA: TGTGCCAGCAGCTTAGCAGGGGCGGAAAAACTGTTTTTT.

Many counts were recorded for this clone. This CDR3 is CASIPWAGAAYEQYF. CDR3 coding DNA: TGTGCCAGCATCCCGTGGGCAGGGGCGGCCTACGAGCAGTACTTC. The chain is built from TRBV28 and TRBJ2-7, with D possibly TRBD1 on 6 matching bases. V was clipped by 7 bases and J by 2 bases, with 18 bases between them. The V gene's germline CDR1 is MDHEN and CDR2 SYDVKM. CDR3 length: 15 amino acids.

This clone was seen a few times. The CDR3 region is CASSLGALYSYEQYF. CDR3 nucleotide sequence: TGTGCCAGCAGCTTGGGGGCATTATACTCCTACGAGCAGTACTTC. The J gene is TRBJ2-7, the V gene TRBV5-4; D gene ambiguous. CDR1 and CDR2 from the germline V gene are SGHNT and YYREEE (reference sequence). The CDR3 is 15 residues long. V was clipped by 0 bases and J by 0 bases, with 10 bases between them. The full variable domain, rest sourced from reference TRBV5-4 and TRBJ2-7, is ETGVTQSPTHLIKTRGQQVTLRCSSQSGHNTVSWYQQALGQGPQFIFQYYREEENGRGNFPPRFSGLQFPNYSSELNVNALELDDSALYLCASSLGALYSYEQYFGPGTRLTVT.

The J gene is TRBJ2-7, the V gene TRBV10-3, with 7 bases fitting TRBD2. The J segment lost 3 bases and the V segment lost 6 bases, leaving 5 bases of the junction unmatched. Germline V gene lookup returns CDR1 ENHRY and CDR2 SYGVKD. This CDR3 comprises 13 residues. The CDR3 nucleotides are TGTGCCATCAGGGGGGAGGGTTTCTACGAGCAGTACTTC. Encoded protein: CAIRGEGFYEQYF.

The chain uses TRBV28 and TRBJ1-6; 8 positions agree with TRBD1. The V gene end was trimmed by 2 bases and the J gene end by 7 bases; junction bases not matched to a gene: 4. Germline V gene sequence: CDR1 MDHEN, CDR2 SYDVKM. This CDR3 has 15 residues. CDR3 loop: CASSLPGTGNSPLHF. The CDR3 DNA reads as TGTGCCAGCAGTTTACCCGGGACAGGAAATTCACCCCTCCACTTT.

The chain employs TRBV7-2 and TRBJ1-5; D unresolved. This CDR3 has 15 residues. From germline, CDR1 is SGHTA and CDR2 FQGNSA. V was shortened by 1 base and J by 0 bases, with 7 bases between the two germline ends. The CDR3 loop is CASSLVTVSNQPQHF. As DNA, the CDR3 is TGTGCCAGCAGCTTAGTAACGGTTAGCAATCAGCCCCAGCATTTT.